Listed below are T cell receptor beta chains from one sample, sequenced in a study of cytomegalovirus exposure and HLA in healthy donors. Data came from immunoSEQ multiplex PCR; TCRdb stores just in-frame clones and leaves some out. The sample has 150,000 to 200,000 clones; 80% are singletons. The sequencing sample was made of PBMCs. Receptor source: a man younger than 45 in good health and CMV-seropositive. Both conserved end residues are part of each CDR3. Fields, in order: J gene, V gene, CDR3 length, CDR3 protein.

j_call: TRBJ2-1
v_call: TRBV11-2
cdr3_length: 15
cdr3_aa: CASSPLAGGGDEQFF

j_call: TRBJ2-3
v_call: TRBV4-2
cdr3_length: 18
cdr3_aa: CASSQGAGLAGGTDTQYF

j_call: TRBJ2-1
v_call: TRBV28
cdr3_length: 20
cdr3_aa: CASSSNRLAGGPSSYNEQFF

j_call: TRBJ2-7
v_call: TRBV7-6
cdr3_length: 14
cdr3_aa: CASSLASGGYEQYF

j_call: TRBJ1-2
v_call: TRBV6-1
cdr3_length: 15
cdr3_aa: CASSLRGGTGYGYTF

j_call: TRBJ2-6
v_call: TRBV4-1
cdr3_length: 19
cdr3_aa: CASSQGGGLVGAGANVLTF

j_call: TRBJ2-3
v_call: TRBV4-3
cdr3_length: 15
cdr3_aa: CASSQDPGLTDTQYF

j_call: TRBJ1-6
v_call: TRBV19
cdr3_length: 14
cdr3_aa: CASSKDRESSPLHF

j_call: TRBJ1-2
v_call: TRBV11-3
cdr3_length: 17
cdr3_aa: CASSFVLRQLFNYGYTF

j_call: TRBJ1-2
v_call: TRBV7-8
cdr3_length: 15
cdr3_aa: CASSSELGEGYGYTF

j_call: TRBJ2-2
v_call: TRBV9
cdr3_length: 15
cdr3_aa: CASSVLATNTGELFF

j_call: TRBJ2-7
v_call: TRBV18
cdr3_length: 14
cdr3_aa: CASSPARLESEQYF

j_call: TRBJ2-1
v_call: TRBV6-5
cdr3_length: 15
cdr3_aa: CASSYMTGGGREQFF

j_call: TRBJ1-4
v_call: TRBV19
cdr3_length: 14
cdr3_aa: CASSQTGSGEKLFF

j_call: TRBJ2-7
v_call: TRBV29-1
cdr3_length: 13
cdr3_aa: CSGALERDYEQYF

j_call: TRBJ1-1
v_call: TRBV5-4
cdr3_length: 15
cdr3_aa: CASSLELTMNTEAFF

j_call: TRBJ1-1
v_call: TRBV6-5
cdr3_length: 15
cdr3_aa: CASSRQGQVNTEAFF

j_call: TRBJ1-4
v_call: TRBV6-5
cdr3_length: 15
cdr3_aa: CASSYSAGSNEKLFF

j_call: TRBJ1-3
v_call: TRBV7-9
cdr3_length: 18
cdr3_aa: CASSYSMGALVGGNTIYF

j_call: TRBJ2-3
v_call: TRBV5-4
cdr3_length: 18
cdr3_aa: CASSSSRLAGGSTDTQYF

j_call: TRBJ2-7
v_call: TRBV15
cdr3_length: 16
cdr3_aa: CATSRTHGRRGYEQYF

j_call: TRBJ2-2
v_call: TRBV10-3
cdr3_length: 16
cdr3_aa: CAISEYRQGSTGELFF

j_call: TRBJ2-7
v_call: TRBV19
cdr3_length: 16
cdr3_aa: CASSPFPTGDWGEQYF

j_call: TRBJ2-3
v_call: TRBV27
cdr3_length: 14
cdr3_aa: CASTSTGMADTQYF

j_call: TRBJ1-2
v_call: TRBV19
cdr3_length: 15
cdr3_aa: CASSIGQGSNYGYTF

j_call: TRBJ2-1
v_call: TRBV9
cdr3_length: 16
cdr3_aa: CASSVGGGLVQYEQFF

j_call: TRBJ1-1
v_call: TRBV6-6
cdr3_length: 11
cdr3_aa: CASSLGVEAFF